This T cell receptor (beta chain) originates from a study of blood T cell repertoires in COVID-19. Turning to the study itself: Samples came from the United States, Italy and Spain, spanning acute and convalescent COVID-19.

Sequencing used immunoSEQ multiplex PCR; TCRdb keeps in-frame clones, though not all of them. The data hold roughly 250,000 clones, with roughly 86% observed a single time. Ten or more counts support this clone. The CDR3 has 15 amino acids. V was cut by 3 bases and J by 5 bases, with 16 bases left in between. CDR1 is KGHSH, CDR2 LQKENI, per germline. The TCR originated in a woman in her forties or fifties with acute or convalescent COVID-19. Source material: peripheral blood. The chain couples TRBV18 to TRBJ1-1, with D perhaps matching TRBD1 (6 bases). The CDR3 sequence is CASSPLFQGRTEAFF. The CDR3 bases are TGTGCCAGCTCACCTCTTTTCCAGGGGCGAACTGAAGCTTTCTTT.